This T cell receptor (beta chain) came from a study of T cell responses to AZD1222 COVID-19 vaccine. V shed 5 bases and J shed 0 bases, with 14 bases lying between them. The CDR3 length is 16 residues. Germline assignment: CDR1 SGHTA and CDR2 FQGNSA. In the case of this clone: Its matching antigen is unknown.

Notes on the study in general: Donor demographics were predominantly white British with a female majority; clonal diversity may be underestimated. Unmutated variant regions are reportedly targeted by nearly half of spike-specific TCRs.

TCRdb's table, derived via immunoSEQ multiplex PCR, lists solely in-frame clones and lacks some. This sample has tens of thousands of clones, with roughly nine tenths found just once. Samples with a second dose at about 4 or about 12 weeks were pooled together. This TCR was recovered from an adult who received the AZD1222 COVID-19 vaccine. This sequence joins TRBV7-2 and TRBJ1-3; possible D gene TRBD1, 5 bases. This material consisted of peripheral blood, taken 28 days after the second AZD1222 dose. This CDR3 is CASSPSLGLSGNTIYF. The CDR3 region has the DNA TGTGCCAGCAGCCCTTCCCTGGGACTCTCTGGAAACACCATATATTTT.